The 7 T cell receptor beta chains listed next were all sequenced from one sample in a study of molecular identifiers for immune sequencing clone quantification. TCRdb fed the PCR reads into MiXCR, producing one record per CDR3 protein. Among roughly 630,000 distinct CDR3 sequences listed, around 25% were seen once. The material sequenced was naive CD8+ T cells from blood, with Jurkat cell RNA spiked in. As to subset: FACS-sorted CD8+CD4-CCR7+CD45RA+ naive T cells. These receptors came from a human donor in good health. Some libraries in this study had Jurkat cell RNA spiked in.

A note on this clonotype: One end of the junction does not line up with germline, which may come from a read error. The chain carries TRBV9 and TRBJ2-7; 9 bases are shared with TRBD1. There are 14 residues in the CDR3. Germline CDR1 is SGDLS and CDR2 is YYNGEE. CDR3 nucleotide sequence: TGTGCCAACAGCGCGGGACAGGGTTCTTACGAGCAGTACTTC. Its protein is CANSAGQGSYEQYF. The full variable domain, in which reference TRBV9 and TRBJ2-7 provide the parts outside the CDR3, is DSGVTQTPKHLITATGQRVTLRCSPRSGDLSVYWYQQSLDQGLQFLIQYYNGEERAKGNILERFSAQQFPDLHSELNLSSLELGDSALYFCANSAGQGSYEQYFGPGTRLTVT.

The rearrangement links TRBV6-5 to TRBJ2-7; D might be TRBD2 (6 bases). V lost 8 bases and J 1 base, leaving 15 bases between the germline ends. Germline loops: CDR1 MNHEY, CDR2 SVGAGI. The CDR3 sequence is 14 residues long. The CDR3 sequence: CASWGWGESYEQYF. In nucleotides, the CDR3 is TGTGCCAGCTGGGGGTGGGGGGAATCCTACGAGCAGTACTTC.

In this sample, this clonotype turned up a few times. This chain connects TRBV11-2 to TRBJ2-7; 11 nucleotides align to TRBD1. The V gene's germline CDR1 is SGHAT and CDR2 FQNNGV. CDR3 length equals 18 residues. Trimming at V came to 5 bases and at J to 2 bases, leaving 14 bases not matched to a gene. Here the CDR3 DNA reads TGTGCCAGCAGCCCCGCACCCGGACAGGGGGCGTCGACCTACGAGCAGTACTTC. Amino acid sequence: CASSPAPGQGASTYEQYF.

The chain combines TRBV19 with TRBJ2-7, with a tentative D call TRBD1 (6 bases). Trimming took 5 bases from V and 4 from J, leaving 18 bases between them. This CDR3 comprises 15 residues. Germline V gene lookup returns CDR1 LNHDA and CDR2 SQIVND (reference sequence). The CDR3 DNA reads TGTGCCAGTAGTCATAGTTGGGGACAACTGTACGAGCAGTACTTC. Residues: CASSHSWGQLYEQYF. The complete variable domain, with remaining parts taken from reference TRBV19 and TRBJ2-7, reads DGGITQSPKYLFRKEGQNVTLSCEQNLNHDAMYWYRQDPGQGLRLIYYSQIVNDFQKGDIAEGYSVSREKKESFPLTVTSAQKNPTAFYLCASSHSWGQLYEQYFGPGTRLTVT.

This clonotype was counted many times. V and J are TRBV7-2 and TRBJ2-5; D not resolved. The CDR3 consists of 16 residues. The germline CDR1 and CDR2 sequences are SGHTA and FQGNSA. Trimming removed 1 base from V and 5 bases from J, with 17 bases in between. This CDR3 reads CASSLDPETSDETQYF. Written as DNA, the CDR3 is TGTGCCAGCAGCTTAGACCCGGAGACCAGCGACGAGACCCAGTACTTC. Full variable domain (remainder filled in from reference TRBV7-2 and TRBJ2-5): GAGVSQSPSNKVTEKGKDVELRCDPISGHTALYWYRQSLGQGLEFLIYFQGNSAPDKSGLPSDRFSAERTGGSVSTLTIQRTQQEDSAVYLCASSLDPETSDETQYFGPGTRLLVL.

The rearrangement uses TRBV12-3 or TRBV12-4 and TRBJ1-1, with 9 bases matching TRBD1. CDR3 length: 17 residues. The trim removed 4 bases at V and 1 base at J, leaving 10 bases unmatched. The chain's CDR3 is CASSSKPGQGTNTEAFF. CDR3 nucleotide sequence: TGTGCCAGCAGTTCGAAGCCGGGACAGGGCACGAACACTGAAGCTTTCTTT.

This clonotype was counted between two and nine times. V usage is TRBV12-3 or TRBV12-4 and J usage is TRBJ2-3; D is ambiguous. CDR3 length: 14 residues. With 3 bases removed from V and 3 bases from J, the gap between germline ends came to 10 bases. CDR3 sequence reads: CASSFQTRTDTQYF. For the CDR3, the DNA is TGTGCCAGCAGTTTCCAGACTCGTACAGATACGCAGTATTTT.